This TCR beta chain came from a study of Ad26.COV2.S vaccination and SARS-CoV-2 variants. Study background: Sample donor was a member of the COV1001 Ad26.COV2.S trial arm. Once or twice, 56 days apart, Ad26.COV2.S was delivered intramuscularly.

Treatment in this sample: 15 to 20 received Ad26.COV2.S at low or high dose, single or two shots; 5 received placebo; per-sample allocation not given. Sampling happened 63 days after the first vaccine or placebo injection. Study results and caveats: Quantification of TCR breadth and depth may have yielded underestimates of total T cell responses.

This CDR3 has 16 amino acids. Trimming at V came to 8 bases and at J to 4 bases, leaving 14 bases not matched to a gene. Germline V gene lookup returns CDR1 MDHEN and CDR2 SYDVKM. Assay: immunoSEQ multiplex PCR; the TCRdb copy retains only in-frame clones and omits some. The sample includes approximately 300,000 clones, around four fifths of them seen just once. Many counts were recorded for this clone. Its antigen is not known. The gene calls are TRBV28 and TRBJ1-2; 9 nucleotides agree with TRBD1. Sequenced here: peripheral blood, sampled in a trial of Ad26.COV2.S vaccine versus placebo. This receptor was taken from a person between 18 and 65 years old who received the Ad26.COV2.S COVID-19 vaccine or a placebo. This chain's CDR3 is CASSTGTGIPSYGYTF. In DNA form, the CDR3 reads TGTGCCAGCTCGACCGGGACAGGGATCCCGTCCTATGGCTACACCTTC.